This T cell receptor beta chain was sequenced during a study of beta chain features in type 1 diabetes. General observations from the study: Among patients with Type 1 diabetes, TCRB CDR3s were moderately but significantly shorter in every one of the four CD4+ subsets.

Naive, central memory, regulatory and stem cell-like memory cells within the CD4+ compartment were sorted using CD45RO/CCR7/CD25/CD127/CD95/CD27. In all sorted populations, purity surpassed 95%. V shed 3 bases and J shed 6 bases, with 13 bases lying between them. Germline CDR1 reads SGDLS; CDR2 reads YYNGEE. The CDR3 covers 14 residues. The entirety of the isolated RNA underwent reverse transcription, so expressed TCRB transcripts were sequenced. The repertoire was sequenced with immunoSEQ multiplex PCR; TCRdb's copy has only in-frame clones and lacks some. The sample yields tens of thousands of clones, more than 45% seen once. This clone occurred a few times. Its target is unknown.

The clonotype comes from a man aged 18 to 29 with type 1 diabetes. The chain links TRBV9 to TRBJ2-1; D is perhaps TRBD2 (6 bases). The material sequenced was stem cell memory CD4+ T cells from blood. CDR3 amino acids: CASSALMGGNEQFF. The CDR3 DNA is TGTGCCAGCAGCGCGCTTATGGGGGGCAATGAGCAGTTCTTC.